What follows are 2 T cell receptor beta chains derived from one specimen sequenced in a study of blood T cells in healthy people across ages. Together with a sample-barcoded 5' primer, a J-beta primer mix was included in a second PCR lasting about 7 to 11 cycles. Using its own MiXCR run on the 5' RACE reads, TCRdb lists one record per CDR3 protein. Among around 870,000 distinct CDR3 sequences listed, more than 25% were seen once. Material: blood. The receptors were sampled from a woman over 75 in good health.

This clonotype was seen only a few times. The chain joins TRBV20-1 to TRBJ1-5; D might be TRBD1 (6 bases). The CDR3 runs to 13 residues. The V and J ends lost 5 bases and 4 bases respectively, with 12 bases between them. Germline V gives CDR1 DFQATT, CDR2 SNEGSKA (reference sequence). This CDR3 reads CSASRTANQPQHF. The CDR3 DNA follows: TGCAGTGCTTCCAGGACAGCGAATCAGCCCCAGCATTTT.

As to this clonotype: One end of the junction is discordant with germline, which a read error may explain. V usage is TRBV4-3 and J usage is TRBJ2-6, with D possibly TRBD1 on 5 matching bases. Germline V gives CDR1 LGHNA, CDR2 YSLEER. The CDR3 length is 15 residues. This CDR3 reads CASSQSETGANALTF. CDR3 nucleotide sequence: TGCGCCAGCAGCCAATCAGAAACTGGGGCCAACGCCCTGACTTTC.